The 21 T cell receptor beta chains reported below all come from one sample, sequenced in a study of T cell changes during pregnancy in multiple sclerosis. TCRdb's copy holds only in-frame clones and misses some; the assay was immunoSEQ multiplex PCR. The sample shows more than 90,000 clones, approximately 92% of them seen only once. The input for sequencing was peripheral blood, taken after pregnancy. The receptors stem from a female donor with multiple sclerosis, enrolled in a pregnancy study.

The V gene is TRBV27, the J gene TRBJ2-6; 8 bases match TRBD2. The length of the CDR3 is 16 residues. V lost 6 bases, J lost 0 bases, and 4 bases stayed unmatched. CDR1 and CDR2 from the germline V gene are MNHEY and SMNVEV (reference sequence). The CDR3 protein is CASRLAGPSGANVLTF. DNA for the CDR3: TGTGCCAGCAGATTAGCGGGACCCTCTGGGGCCAACGTCCTGACTTTC. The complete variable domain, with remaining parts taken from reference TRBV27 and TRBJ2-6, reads EAQVTQNPRYLITVTGKKLTVTCSQNMNHEYMSWYRQDPGLGLRQIYYSMNVEVTDKGDVPEGYKVSRKEKRNFPLILESPSPNQTSLYFCASRLAGPSGANVLTFGAGSRLTVL.

DNA of the CDR3: TGTGCCAGCTCACCACAGACAGGGAACTCCTACGAGCAGTACTTC. Translation gives CASSPQTGNSYEQYF. The chain has TRBV18 and TRBJ2-7, with 7 bases aligning to TRBD1. Germline CDR1 and CDR2: KGHSH and LQKENI. Trimming at V came to 1 base and at J to 0 bases, leaving 3 bases not matched to a gene. This CDR3 comprises 15 residues.

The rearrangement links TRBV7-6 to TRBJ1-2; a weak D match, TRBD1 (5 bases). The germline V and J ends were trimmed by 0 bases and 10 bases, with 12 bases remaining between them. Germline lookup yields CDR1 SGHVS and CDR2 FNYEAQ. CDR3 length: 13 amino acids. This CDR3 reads CASSLASGSDYTF. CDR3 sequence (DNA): TGTGCCAGCAGCTTAGCGTCAGGGTCGGACTACACCTTC.

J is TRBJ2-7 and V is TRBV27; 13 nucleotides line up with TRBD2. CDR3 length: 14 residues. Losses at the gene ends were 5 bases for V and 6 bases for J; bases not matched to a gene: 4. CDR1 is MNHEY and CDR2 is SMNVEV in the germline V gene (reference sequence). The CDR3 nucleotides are TGTGCCAGCAGTGCTAGACTAGCGGGGGGCGAGCAGTACTTC. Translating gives CASSARLAGGEQYF.

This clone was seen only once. The CDR3 nucleotides read TGTGCCAGCAGCGTATTAGGACAGGGGGCCTACGAGCAGTACTTC. Protein: CASSVLGQGAYEQYF. This chain links TRBV9 with TRBJ2-7; 10 bases line up with TRBD1. The CDR3 contains 15 residues. Per germline, CDR1 SGDLS and CDR2 YYNGEE. Losses at the gene ends were 1 base for V and 2 bases for J; bases not matched to a gene: 3. Combining the CDR3 with reference TRBV9 and TRBJ2-7 gives the whole variable domain DSGVTQTPKHLITATGQRVTLRCSPRSGDLSVYWYQQSLDQGLQFLIQYYNGEERAKGNILERFSAQQFPDLHSELNLSSLELGDSALYFCASSVLGQGAYEQYFGPGTRLTVT.

CDR3: CASSQEGAGEYNEQFF. The CDR3 DNA is TGTGCCAGCAGCCAAGAGGGAGCGGGGGAATACAATGAGCAGTTCTTC. V and J are TRBV4-2 and TRBJ2-1; 8 nucleotides match TRBD2. The junction had 5 bases not matched to a gene; V was cut back by 0 bases and J by 4 bases. Germline V CDR1 and CDR2: LGHNA, YNFKEQ. The CDR3 sequence is 16 residues long.

The chain's CDR3 is CASSFSGDWGGYTF. CDR3 DNA: TGTGCCAGCAGTTTCTCAGGGGATTGGGGCGGCTACACCTTC. This chain uses TRBV27 with TRBJ1-2; D is perhaps TRBD1 (6 bases). CDR1 is MNHEY and CDR2 is SMNVEV in the germline V gene (reference sequence). The CDR3 length is 14 residues. Trimming removed 3 bases at V and 8 bases at J, with 16 bases between.

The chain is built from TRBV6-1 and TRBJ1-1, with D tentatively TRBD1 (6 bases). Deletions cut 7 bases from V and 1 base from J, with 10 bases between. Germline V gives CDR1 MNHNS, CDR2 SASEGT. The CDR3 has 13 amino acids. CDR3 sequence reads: CASTSDRNTEAFF. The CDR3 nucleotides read TGTGCCAGCACCTCGGACAGGAACACTGAAGCTTTCTTT.

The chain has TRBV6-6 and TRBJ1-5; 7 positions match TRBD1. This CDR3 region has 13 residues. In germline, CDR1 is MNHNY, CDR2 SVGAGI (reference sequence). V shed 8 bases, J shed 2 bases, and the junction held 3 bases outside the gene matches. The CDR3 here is CASGDSGNQPQHF. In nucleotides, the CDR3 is TGTGCCAGCGGGGACAGTGGCAATCAGCCCCAGCATTTT.

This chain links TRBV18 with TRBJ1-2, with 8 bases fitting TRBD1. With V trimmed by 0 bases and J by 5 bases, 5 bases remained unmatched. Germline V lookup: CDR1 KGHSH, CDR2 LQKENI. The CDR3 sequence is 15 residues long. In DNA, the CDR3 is TGTGCCAGCTCACCACCGTCGGGACAGGATTATGGCTACACCTTC. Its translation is CASSPPSGQDYGYTF.

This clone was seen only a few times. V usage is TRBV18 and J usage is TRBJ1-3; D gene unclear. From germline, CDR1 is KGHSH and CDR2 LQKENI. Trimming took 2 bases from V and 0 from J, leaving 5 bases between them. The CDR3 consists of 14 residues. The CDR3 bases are TGTGCCAGCTCACCAACAGTCTCTGGAAACACCATATATTTT. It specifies CASSPTVSGNTIYF.

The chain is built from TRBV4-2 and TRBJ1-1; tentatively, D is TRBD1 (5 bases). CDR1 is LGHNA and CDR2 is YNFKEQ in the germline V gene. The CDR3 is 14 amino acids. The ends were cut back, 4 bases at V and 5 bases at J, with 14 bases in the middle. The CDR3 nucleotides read TGTGCCAGCAGCCGTTCAGGGTATCGGACTGAAGCTTTCTTT. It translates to CASSRSGYRTEAFF.

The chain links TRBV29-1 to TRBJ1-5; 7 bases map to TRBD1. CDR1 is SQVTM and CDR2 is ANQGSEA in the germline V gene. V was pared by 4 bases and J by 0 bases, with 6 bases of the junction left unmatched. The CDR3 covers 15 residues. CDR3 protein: CSVGDSTNSNQPQHF. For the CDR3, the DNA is TGCAGCGTTGGGGACAGTACAAATAGCAATCAGCCCCAGCATTTT.

This CDR3 is CASSPSSQGYGYTF. In DNA form, the CDR3 reads TGTGCCAGCAGCCCTTCCTCACAGGGCTATGGCTACACCTTC. The chain is built from TRBV6-5 and TRBJ1-2, with D tentatively TRBD1 (6 bases). This CDR3 has 14 residues. CDR1 MNHEY and CDR2 SVGAGI come from the germline V gene. V was trimmed by 6 bases and J by 4 bases, leaving 15 bases between them.

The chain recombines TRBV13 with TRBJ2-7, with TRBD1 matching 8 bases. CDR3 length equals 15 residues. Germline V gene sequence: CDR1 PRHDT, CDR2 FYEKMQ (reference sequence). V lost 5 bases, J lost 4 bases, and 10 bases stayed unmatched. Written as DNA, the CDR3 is TGTGCCAGCAGCCCTTCGGACAGGGATTCTTACGAGCAGTACTTC. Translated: CASSPSDRDSYEQYF.

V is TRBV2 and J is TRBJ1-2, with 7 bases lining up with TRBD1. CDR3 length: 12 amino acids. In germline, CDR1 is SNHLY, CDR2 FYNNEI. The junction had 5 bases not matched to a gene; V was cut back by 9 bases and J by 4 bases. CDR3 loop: CARRDSSYGYTF. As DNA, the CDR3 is TGTGCCAGAAGGGACAGCTCCTATGGCTACACCTTC.

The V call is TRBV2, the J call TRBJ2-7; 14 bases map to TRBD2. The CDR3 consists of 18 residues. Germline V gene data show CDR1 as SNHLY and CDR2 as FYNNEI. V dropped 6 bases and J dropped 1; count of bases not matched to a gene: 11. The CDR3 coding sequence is TGTGCCAGCAGCAACCTACATGGACTAGCGGGAGGTTCCTACGAGCAGTACTTC. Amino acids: CASSNLHGLAGGSYEQYF.

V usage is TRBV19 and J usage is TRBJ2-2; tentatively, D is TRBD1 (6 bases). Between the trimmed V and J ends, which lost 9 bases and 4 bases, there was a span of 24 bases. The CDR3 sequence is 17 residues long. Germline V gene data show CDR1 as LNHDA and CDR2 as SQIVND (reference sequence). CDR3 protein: CASTPTGGVRSTGELFF. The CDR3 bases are TGTGCCAGCACACCAACTGGGGGCGTCCGGTCCACCGGGGAGCTGTTTTTT.

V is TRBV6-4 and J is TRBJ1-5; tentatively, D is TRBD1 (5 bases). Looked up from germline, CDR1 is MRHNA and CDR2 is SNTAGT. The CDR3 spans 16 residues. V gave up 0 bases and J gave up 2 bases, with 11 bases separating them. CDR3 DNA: TGTGCCAGCAGTGACTCGACCATGGGGCGCAATCAGCCCCAGCATTTT. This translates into CASSDSTMGRNQPQHF.

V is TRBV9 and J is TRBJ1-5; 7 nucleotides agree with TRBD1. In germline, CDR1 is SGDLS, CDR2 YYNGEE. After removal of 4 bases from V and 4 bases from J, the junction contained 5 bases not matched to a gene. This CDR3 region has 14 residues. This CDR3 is CASSLWDRNQPQHF. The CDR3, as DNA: TGTGCCAGCAGCCTATGGGACAGAAATCAGCCCCAGCATTTT.

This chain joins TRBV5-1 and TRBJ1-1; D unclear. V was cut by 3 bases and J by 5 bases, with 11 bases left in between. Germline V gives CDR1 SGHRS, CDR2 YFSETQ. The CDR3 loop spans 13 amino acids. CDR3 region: CASSSTIGTEAFF. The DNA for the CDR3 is TGCGCCAGCAGCTCCACGATCGGGACTGAAGCTTTCTTT.